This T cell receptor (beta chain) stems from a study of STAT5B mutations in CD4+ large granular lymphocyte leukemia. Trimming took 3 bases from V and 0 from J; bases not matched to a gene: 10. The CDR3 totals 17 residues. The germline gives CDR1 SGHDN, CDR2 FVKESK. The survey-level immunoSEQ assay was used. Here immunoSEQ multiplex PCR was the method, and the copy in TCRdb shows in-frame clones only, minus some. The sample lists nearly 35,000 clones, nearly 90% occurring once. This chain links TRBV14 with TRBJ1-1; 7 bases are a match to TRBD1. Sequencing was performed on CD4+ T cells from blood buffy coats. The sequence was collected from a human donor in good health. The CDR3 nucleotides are TGTGCCAGCAGCCAGCATCTGGGACAGACCATGAACACTGAAGCTTTCTTT. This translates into CASSQHLGQTMNTEAFF.